Described below is a single T cell receptor beta chain sequence and its context. Its antigen is currently unknown. This specimen comes from a study of blood T cells in healthy people across ages. The CDR3 is 14 residues long. Deletions cut 5 bases from V and 4 bases from J, with 12 bases between. Germline V gene lookup returns CDR1 SGHDT and CDR2 YYEEEE. It was with a sample-barcoded 5' primer and a J-beta primer mix that a second PCR of roughly 7 to 12 cycles was run. TCRdb itself ran the 5' RACE reads through MiXCR, one entry per CDR3 protein. This table has some 800,000 distinct CDR3 sequences, 20% to 25% appearing once. Study conclusions and caveats: The unsorted PBMCs prevented any conclusive comparison of naive versus antigen-experienced cells.

Every donor contributed approximately 10 milliliters of peripheral blood by blood draw. No fewer than 7 million PBMCs went into each sample. These same records also appear under a second study, on T cells of mothers and their children.

The chain combines TRBV5-6 with TRBJ1-4; TRBD1 might be the D (5 bases). The clonotype comes from a boy between 10 and 17 years old in good health. Sequencing was performed on blood. The CDR3 here is CASRSDRDNEKLFF. CDR3 in DNA: TGTGCCAGCAGATCTGACAGAGATAATGAAAAACTGTTTTTT.